The 25 T cell receptor beta chains listed next were all sequenced from one sample in a study of shared clonotypes between healthy human individuals. Generated by immunoSEQ multiplex PCR, the TCRdb table keeps only in-frame clones and is missing some. The sample has 2 million to 2.5 million clones, 90% to 96% seen once; the top ten hold around 0.13%. The sequenced material came from naive CD4+ T cells sorted from blood. Subset defined: CD45RA+ positively selected. These receptors originate from a man aged 18 to 29 in good health.

The rearrangement joins TRBV2 to TRBJ2-1; 7 bases align to TRBD2. The CDR3 sequence is 10 residues long. The V gene end was trimmed by 11 bases and the J gene end by 6 bases; junction bases not matched to a gene: 1. Germline CDR1 reads SNHLY; CDR2 reads FYNNEI. The CDR3 here is CAGGGNEQFF. CDR3 coding DNA: TGTGCCGGGGGGGGCAATGAGCAGTTCTTC.

This chain connects TRBV23-1 to TRBJ1-1; no clear D. TRBV23-1 is an ORF; its function is uncertain. Between the trimmed V and J ends, which lost 3 bases and 3 bases, there was a span of 17 bases. This CDR3 is 16 amino acids long. In DNA form, the CDR3 reads TGCGCCAGCAGTCATCCGTGCCCGACTATCCACACTGAAGCTTTCTTT. Its translation: CASSHPCPTIHTEAFF.

The genes are TRBV27 and TRBJ2-3; 7 nucleotides match TRBD1. This CDR3 region has 14 residues. The germline V gene has CDR1 MNHEY and CDR2 SMNVEV (reference sequence). J was trimmed by 0 bases and V by 6 bases; bases with no gene match: 3. The CDR3: CASSPDRSTDTQYF. The CDR3 DNA sequence: TGTGCCAGCAGCCCGGACAGGAGCACAGATACGCAGTATTTT.

This clone has just a few counts. V is TRBV9 and J is TRBJ2-4, with no clear D. The V gene lost 2 bases and the J gene lost 1 base, with 7 bases spanning the gap. Per the germline V gene, CDR1 is SGDLS and CDR2 is YYNGEE. The CDR3 runs 14 residues. In nucleotides, the CDR3 is TGTGCCAGCAGCGTCGGCTGGGCCAAAAACATTCAGTACTTC. It translates to CASSVGWAKNIQYF. The entire variable domain, with the rest obtained from reference TRBV9 and TRBJ2-4, is as follows: DSGVTQTPKHLITATGQRVTLRCSPRSGDLSVYWYQQSLDQGLQFLIQYYNGEERAKGNILERFSAQQFPDLHSELNLSSLELGDSALYFCASSVGWAKNIQYFGAGTRLSVL.

The chain recombines TRBV14 with TRBJ2-5; 9 bases fit TRBD1. Germline CDR1 is SGHDN and CDR2 is FVKESK. Trimming at V came to 5 bases and at J to 5 bases, leaving 9 bases not matched to a gene. CDR3 length equals 15 residues. The CDR3, as DNA: TGTGCCAGCAGCTCACGGACAGGGGAGGTGGAGACCCAGTACTTC. Its translation: CASSSRTGEVETQYF.

V and J are TRBV27 and TRBJ1-4; D might be TRBD1 (5 bases). The germline V and J ends were trimmed by 5 bases and 5 bases, with 21 bases remaining between them. From germline, CDR1 is MNHEY and CDR2 SMNVEV (reference sequence). This CDR3 comprises 17 residues. CDR3 in amino acids: CASSILRGSGGNEKLFF. DNA for the CDR3: TGTGCCAGCAGTATATTACGGGGGTCGGGCGGAAATGAAAAACTGTTTTTT.

CDR3 nucleotide sequence: TGTGCCAGCTCCAGACGGGGAGCGGGGAATTCACCCCTCCACTTT. Amino acids: CASSRRGAGNSPLHF. The rearrangement links TRBV6-5 to TRBJ1-6; no clear D gene. The CDR3 consists of 15 residues. Germline assignment: CDR1 MNHEY and CDR2 SVGAGI. The V and J ends lost 8 bases and 7 bases respectively, with 18 bases between them.

The V gene is TRBV18, the J gene TRBJ1-5; a weak D match, TRBD1 (6 bases). Per germline, CDR1 KGHSH and CDR2 LQKENI. The CDR3 runs to 16 residues. V lost 4 bases, J lost 6 bases, and 19 bases lay in between. The CDR3 protein is CASSQYQGNGGQPQHF. The CDR3 DNA is TGTGCCAGCTCACAATATCAGGGGAACGGCGGTCAGCCCCAGCATTTT.

The chain employs TRBV19 and TRBJ2-5; D gene ambiguous. The length of the CDR3 is 14 residues. V was clipped by 5 bases and J by 2 bases, with 12 bases between them. Germline CDR1 is LNHDA and CDR2 is SQIVND (reference sequence). The CDR3 protein is CASSVRPLQETQYF. The DNA for the CDR3 is TGTGCCAGTAGTGTCCGGCCACTACAAGAGACCCAGTACTTC.

Regarding this clone: The sample holds other DNA sequences that translate to the same CDR3. The rearrangement links TRBV5-1 to TRBJ1-3; no clear D. Germline CDR1 reads SGHRS; CDR2 reads YFSETQ. V lost 0 bases, J lost 4 bases, and 11 bases lay in between. The CDR3 consists of 15 residues. The CDR3 DNA follows: TGCGCCAGCAGCTTGGACCCCGGATCGGGAAACACCATATATTTT. Its translation: CASSLDPGSGNTIYF.

V usage is TRBV7-8 and J usage is TRBJ2-5; maybe TRBD2 (6 bases). This CDR3 contains 14 residues. Trimming took off 1 base at V and 5 bases at J, with 11 bases between the two ends. Germline V gene lookup returns CDR1 SGHVS and CDR2 FQNEAQ. CDR3 coding DNA: TGTGCCAGCAGCTTAGACCGGGGGTGGGAGACCCAGTACTTC. Encoded protein: CASSLDRGWETQYF.

V is TRBV27 and J is TRBJ2-1; possible D gene TRBD2, 5 bases. This CDR3 spans 12 amino acids. CDR1 is MNHEY and CDR2 is SMNVEV in the germline V gene (reference sequence). Trimming cost V 5 bases and J 14 bases, with 16 bases left between them. The DNA of the CDR3 is TGTGCCAGCAGTCTCCAATACGGGAAGGAGTTCTTC. Residues: CASSLQYGKEFF.

The chain combines TRBV11-3 with TRBJ2-5, with D unresolved. Between the trimmed V and J ends, which lost 5 bases and 5 bases, there was a span of 12 bases. Germline CDR1 reads SGHNT; CDR2 reads YENEEA. The CDR3 loop spans 13 amino acids. The CDR3 region is CASSVGLGETQYF. The CDR3 nucleotides read TGTGCCAGCAGCGTCGGGCTCGGGGAGACCCAGTACTTC.

The chain employs TRBV4-1 and TRBJ2-3; D call uncertain. V was pared by 0 bases and J by 3 bases, with 16 bases between. This CDR3 has 17 residues. CDR1 and CDR2 (germline): MGHRA, YSYEKL. This CDR3 is CASSQDISAGRTDTQYF. The CDR3 DNA is TGCGCCAGCAGCCAAGATATTTCGGCCGGGCGTACAGATACGCAGTATTTT.

This clone showed up just once. The chain combines TRBV4-1 with TRBJ2-3; D remains ambiguous. Trimming took off 5 bases at V and 5 bases at J, with 11 bases between the two ends. The CDR3 extends over 13 amino acids. Germline loops: CDR1 MGHRA, CDR2 YSYEKL. CDR3 DNA sequence: TGCGCCAGCAGCATAGGAACGGGAGATACGCAGTATTTT. It specifies CASSIGTGDTQYF.

This rearrangement joins TRBV5-1 to TRBJ1-4; D perhaps matches TRBD1 (6 bases). This CDR3 has 15 amino acids. Trimming took 4 bases from V and 8 from J, leaving 18 bases between them. Germline CDR1 SGHRS, CDR2 YFSETQ. CDR3 sequence reads: CASSVEQGSGEKLFF. CDR3 coding DNA: TGCGCCAGCAGCGTGGAACAGGGTTCCGGCGAAAAACTGTTTTTT.

Concerning this clone itself: The same CDR3 also results from other DNA sequences found in this sample. The genes are TRBV6-5 and TRBJ2-7, with 7 bases fitting TRBD2. V lost 6 bases to trimming and J lost 2 bases; unmatched junction nucleotides: 4. CDR3 size: 13 residues. Per the germline V gene, CDR1 is MNHEY and CDR2 is SVGAGI. The CDR3 sequence: CASRERGPYEQYF. CDR3 nucleotide sequence: TGTGCCAGCAGAGAGCGGGGCCCCTACGAGCAGTACTTC.

Worth noting for this clone: The identical CDR3 is also encoded by other nucleotide sequences in the sample. The chain links TRBV4-3 to TRBJ1-5; no firm D call. Germline V gene data show CDR1 as LGHNA and CDR2 as YSLEER. The CDR3 runs 13 residues. V lost 0 bases and J 2 bases, leaving 2 bases between the germline ends. CDR3: CASSQDRNQPQHF. Here the CDR3 DNA reads TGCGCCAGCAGCCAAGACCGCAATCAGCCCCAGCATTTT.

The CDR3 DNA follows: TGTGCCAGCAAACAGGGGGACCAGCCCCAGCATTTT. Translating it yields CASKQGDQPQHF. The J gene is TRBJ1-5, the V gene TRBV6-6; TRBD1 matches at 8 bases. Germline CDR1 MNHNY, CDR2 SVGAGI (reference sequence). The CDR3 extends over 12 amino acids. With 7 bases clipped from V and 7 bases from J, the junction kept 3 bases outside the gene matches.

The rearrangement joins TRBV11-2 to TRBJ2-7, with 13 bases lining up with TRBD2. The CDR3 spans 16 residues. Germline V gene sequence: CDR1 SGHAT, CDR2 FQNNGV. The V segment lost 4 bases and the J segment 5 bases; nucleotides outside the gene matches: 8. This CDR3 is CASSSPTSGRAHEQYF. The CDR3 DNA follows: TGTGCCAGCAGCTCACCTACTAGCGGGAGGGCCCACGAGCAGTACTTC.

V is TRBV5-1 and J is TRBJ1-4; D call uncertain. The CDR3 is 18 amino acids. Trimming removed 0 bases from V and 0 bases from J, with 15 bases in between. Germline CDR1 is SGHRS and CDR2 is YFSETQ. The CDR3 DNA follows: TGCGCCAGCAGCTTGGTTAGGGCCGCCGACTCAACTAATGAAAAACTGTTTTTT. Encoded protein: CASSLVRAADSTNEKLFF.

This sequence joins TRBV7-2 and TRBJ1-4; possibly TRBD1 for D (6 bases). Trimming left V 5 bases short and J 4 bases short, with 14 bases between. Germline assignment: CDR1 SGHTA and CDR2 FQGNSA. The length of the CDR3 is 15 residues. DNA for the CDR3: TGTGCCAGCAGCATAGGGGGTACAAGTAATGAAAAACTGTTTTTT. It is translated as CASSIGGTSNEKLFF.

The chain is built from TRBV4-3 and TRBJ2-2; a weak D match, TRBD2 (5 bases). From germline, CDR1 is LGHNA and CDR2 YSLEER. Trimming took off 0 bases at V and 6 bases at J, with 8 bases between the two ends. This CDR3 is 14 amino acids long. The CDR3 region is CASSQDLSAGELFF. CDR3 nucleotides: TGCGCCAGCAGCCAAGATCTTAGCGCCGGGGAGCTGTTTTTT.

The rearrangement joins TRBV5-8 to TRBJ2-1; 11 nucleotides line up with TRBD2. V shed 4 bases, J shed 2 bases, and the junction held 5 bases outside the gene matches. The CDR3 extends over 16 amino acids. Germline assignment: CDR1 SGHTS and CDR2 YDEGEE. CDR3 protein: CASSLLTSGAYNEQFF. For the CDR3, the DNA is TGTGCCAGCAGCCTGCTGACTAGCGGGGCCTACAATGAGCAGTTCTTC.

The V and J genes are TRBV29-1 and TRBJ2-7, with D perhaps TRBD2 (6 bases). Trimming took 4 bases from V and 4 from J, leaving 14 bases between them. CDR1 SQVTM and CDR2 ANQGSEA come from the germline V gene. This CDR3 region has 13 residues. The DNA for the CDR3 is TGCAGCGTTGGTAATAGCGGAGAGTACGAGCAGTACTTC. Amino acid sequence: CSVGNSGEYEQYF.